What follows are 26 T cell receptor beta chains derived from one specimen sequenced in a study of technical replicates of blood from a handful of donors (TCRdb year 2017). The library relied on the immunoSEQ multiplex PCR assay. TCRdb carries this immuneACCESS record with in-frame sequences only. Its versions omit some clonotypes, under half of them owing to an unresolved V gene in the studies checked, with the rest unexplained. For this sample there are around 60,000 clones; about 91% appear just once. Together, the top ten hold about 4.4% of the sample. Specimen: PBMCs. These receptors all stem from a human donor in good health. Some clones in this sample may be carry-over from other donors' samples.

The V call is TRBV5-1, the J call TRBJ1-4; 8 bases are a match to TRBD1. Germline V lookup: CDR1 SGHRS, CDR2 YFSETQ. With 1 base clipped from V and 7 bases from J, the junction kept 9 bases outside the gene matches. The CDR3 covers 16 residues. The CDR3 bases are TGCGCCAGCAGCTTGTTTGGACAGGGCGATTCTGAAAAACTGTTTTTT. Translated: CASSLFGQGDSEKLFF.

This clone was found once. The chain employs TRBV15 and TRBJ2-7; D might be TRBD1 (6 bases). The CDR3 sequence is 13 residues long. Germline-derived CDR1 and CDR2 are LNHNV and YYDKDF (reference sequence). Trimming cost V 5 bases and J 3 bases, with 11 bases left between them. The CDR3, as DNA: TGTGCCACCAGCCGGGACAAAGGCTACGAGCAGTACTTC. Protein sequence: CATSRDKGYEQYF.

The CDR3 region is CASSAWGGREQFF. Here the CDR3 DNA reads TGTGCCAGCAGCGCGTGGGGGGGGCGAGAGCAGTTCTTC. The chain joins TRBV9 to TRBJ2-1; tentative D call: TRBD2 (7 bases). Trimming shortened V by 3 bases and J by 10 bases, and 14 bases separated the two germline ends. This CDR3 region has 13 residues. Germline V gives CDR1 SGDLS, CDR2 YYNGEE. Complete variable domain (other parts from reference TRBV9 and TRBJ2-1): DSGVTQTPKHLITATGQRVTLRCSPRSGDLSVYWYQQSLDQGLQFLIQYYNGEERAKGNILERFSAQQFPDLHSELNLSSLELGDSALYFCASSAWGGREQFFGPGTRLTVL.

This chain uses TRBV7-6 with TRBJ2-7; 7 bases line up with TRBD1. Losses at the gene ends were 5 bases for V and 3 bases for J; bases not matched to a gene: 13. Germline CDR1 is SGHVS and CDR2 is FNYEAQ. The CDR3 length is 16 residues. The CDR3 nucleotides are TGTGCCAGCAGCCCCCATCCCGGGACAGCGGACTACGAGCAGTACTTC. Translation gives CASSPHPGTADYEQYF. The full variable domain, in which reference TRBV7-6 and TRBJ2-7 provide the parts outside the CDR3, is GAGVSQSPRYKVTKRGQDVALRCDPISGHVSLYWYRQALGQGPEFLTYFNYEAQQDKSGLPNDRFSAERPEGSISTLTIQRTEQRDSAMYRCASSPHPGTADYEQYFGPGTRLTVT.

This rearrangement joins TRBV10-3 to TRBJ2-7; 7 bases agree with TRBD2. Germline V gene sequence: CDR1 ENHRY, CDR2 SYGVKD. Trimming cost V 7 bases and J 1 base; bases outside gene matches: 4. The CDR3 has 13 residues. The CDR3 spells CAIKAAGSYEQYF. CDR3 sequence (DNA): TGTGCCATCAAAGCAGCGGGATCCTACGAGCAGTACTTC.

This sequence joins TRBV6-5 and TRBJ2-4; possibly TRBD1 for D (7 bases). The V end was cut by 6 bases, the J end by 7 bases, with 16 bases between. This CDR3 comprises 14 residues. The germline gives CDR1 MNHEY, CDR2 SVGAGI. The CDR3 loop reads CASSRMTGRNIQYF. The DNA of the CDR3 is TGTGCCAGCAGCCGGATGACAGGGAGGAACATTCAGTACTTC.

This chain uses TRBV23-1 with TRBJ1-5; 9 nucleotides match TRBD1. TRBV23-1 is given ORF status, its function remaining uncertain. The CDR3 spans 16 residues. J gave up 6 bases and V 4 bases, and 10 bases lay outside the gene matches. The CDR3 DNA reads as TGCGCCAGCAGTCGGGGGGGACAGGGTCAAAGTCAGCCCCAGCATTTT. Amino acid sequence: CASSRGGQGQSQPQHF.

V is TRBV5-1 and J is TRBJ2-2; the match to TRBD1 covers 10 bases. Germline CDR1 and CDR2: SGHRS and YFSETQ. The CDR3 has 16 amino acids. Unmatched junction bases numbered 6, after V lost 3 bases and J lost 4 bases. The CDR3 sequence: CASSSRDRGFTGELFF. CDR3 nucleotide sequence: TGCGCCAGCAGCTCCCGGGACAGGGGATTCACCGGGGAGCTGTTTTTT. The full variable domain, completed using reference TRBV5-1 and TRBJ2-2, is KAGVTQTPRYLIKTRGQQVTLSCSPISGHRSVSWYQQTPGQGLQFLFEYFSETQRNKGNFPGRFSGRQFSNSRSEMNVSTLELGDSALYLCASSSRDRGFTGELFFGEGSRLTVL.

The chain links TRBV9 to TRBJ1-2, with 7 bases identical to TRBD1. This CDR3 region has 13 residues. Trimming cost V 3 bases and J 4 bases; bases outside gene matches: 3. Per germline, CDR1 SGDLS and CDR2 YYNGEE. This chain's CDR3 is CASSARTGYGYTF. The CDR3 DNA reads TGTGCCAGCAGCGCCCGGACAGGCTATGGCTACACCTTC.

This chain links TRBV5-1 with TRBJ2-7; 9 nucleotides agree with TRBD2. This CDR3 spans 16 amino acids. The J segment lost 4 bases and the V segment lost 3 bases, leaving 11 bases of the junction unmatched. In germline, CDR1 is SGHRS, CDR2 YFSETQ. The CDR3 protein is CASSSVGPGLAYEQYF. The CDR3 DNA reads TGCGCCAGCAGCTCGGTGGGGCCGGGACTAGCTTACGAGCAGTACTTC.

The chain employs TRBV5-1 and TRBJ1-1; perhaps TRBD1 as D (5 bases). The germline V and J ends were trimmed by 3 bases and 2 bases, with 14 bases remaining between them. CDR3 size: 15 residues. Germline V gene data show CDR1 as SGHRS and CDR2 as YFSETQ. The CDR3 protein is CASSWRGGGNTEAFF. The CDR3 DNA is TGCGCCAGCAGCTGGCGCGGGGGGGGAAACACTGAAGCTTTCTTT. Using reference TRBV5-1 and TRBJ1-1 for the parts outside the CDR3, the full variable domain is KAGVTQTPRYLIKTRGQQVTLSCSPISGHRSVSWYQQTPGQGLQFLFEYFSETQRNKGNFPGRFSGRQFSNSRSEMNVSTLELGDSALYLCASSWRGGGNTEAFFGQGTRLTVV.

The gene calls are TRBV5-5 and TRBJ1-5, with D possibly TRBD1 on 6 matching bases. The germline V gene has CDR1 SGHKS and CDR2 YYEKEE (reference sequence). V gave up 4 bases and J gave up 6 bases, with 23 bases separating them. CDR3 size: 17 residues. CDR3 loop: CASSPGSGHGNSQPQHF. CDR3 nucleotide sequence: TGTGCCAGCAGCCCCGGTTCGGGACACGGGAACAGTCAGCCCCAGCATTTT.

This chain connects TRBV11-2 to TRBJ1-1, with unresolved D. This CDR3 has 15 residues. CDR1 is SGHAT and CDR2 is FQNNGV in the germline V gene. The V gene lost 2 bases and the J gene lost 4 bases, with 14 bases spanning the gap. The CDR3 here is CASSLFQGGGTEAFF. CDR3 DNA sequence: TGTGCCAGCAGCTTATTCCAAGGCGGTGGCACTGAAGCTTTCTTT.

This clone was counted once. The chain carries TRBV7-9 and TRBJ1-3, with D uncertain. V lost 4 bases and J lost 0, with 13 bases in between. Germline V gene sequence: CDR1 SEHNR, CDR2 FQNEAQ (reference sequence). CDR3 length: 16 residues. CDR3: CASSWLGDISGNTIYF. Written as DNA, the CDR3 is TGTGCCAGCAGCTGGTTGGGTGACATCTCTGGAAACACCATATATTTT.

This chain joins TRBV20-1 and TRBJ2-3; D might be TRBD1 (5 bases). CDR3 length: 11 residues. Trimming cost V 7 bases and J 4 bases, with 9 bases left between them. Germline loops: CDR1 DFQATT, CDR2 SNEGSKA (reference sequence). The CDR3 sequence is CSVKGSDTQYF. The CDR3 region has the DNA TGCAGTGTAAAGGGGTCAGATACGCAGTATTTT.

V gene TRBV27 combines with J gene TRBJ2-3; D call uncertain. Germline V gives CDR1 MNHEY, CDR2 SMNVEV (reference sequence). The CDR3 is 13 amino acids. V shed 7 bases and J shed 2 bases, with 10 bases lying between them. CDR3 sequence: CASTQANTDTQYF. CDR3 bases: TGTGCCAGCACCCAAGCGAACACAGATACGCAGTATTTT.

The chain uses TRBV6-1 and TRBJ1-5; D remains ambiguous. The CDR3 is 15 amino acids. Germline lookup yields CDR1 MNHNS and CDR2 SASEGT. V lost 1 base and J 7 bases, leaving 14 bases between the germline ends. Here the CDR3 reads CASSEGIRYWQPQHF. In DNA form, the CDR3 reads TGTGCCAGCAGTGAAGGGATCAGGTATTGGCAGCCCCAGCATTTT.

The CDR3 region is CASSIPAGGADTGELFF. The CDR3 nucleotides read TGTGCCAGCAGCATCCCAGCTGGGGGGGCCGACACCGGGGAGCTGTTTTTT. The chain employs TRBV7-3 and TRBJ2-2; TRBD2 is a possible D gene (7 bases). V dropped 5 bases and J dropped 3 bases, with 19 bases sitting between them. This CDR3 comprises 17 residues. Germline CDR1 is SGHTA and CDR2 is FQGTGA.

This clone occurred once. This rearrangement joins TRBV7-9 to TRBJ1-2, with a weak D call TRBD1 (5 bases). Germline V gene data show CDR1 as SEHNR and CDR2 as FQNEAQ (reference sequence). Between the trimmed V and J ends, which lost 5 bases and 2 bases, there was a span of 12 bases. The CDR3 has 14 residues. In DNA form, the CDR3 reads TGTGCCAGCAGCCCTCGGCGGGGGAACTATGGCTACACCTTC. This codes for CASSPRRGNYGYTF.

The rearrangement links TRBV27 to TRBJ1-5; D is ambiguous. The germline V gene encodes CDR1 MNHEY and CDR2 SMNVEV (reference sequence). V was clipped by 5 bases and J by 6 bases, with 17 bases between them. This CDR3 contains 15 residues. The CDR3 DNA reads as TGTGCCAGCAGTCCCCGCAGGAATAGCGGTCAGCCCCAGCATTTT. Translated: CASSPRRNSGQPQHF.

As DNA, the CDR3 is TGTGCCAGCAGTCCCTATAGCGGGAGCTCCTACAATGAGCAGTTCTTC. Encoded protein: CASSPYSGSSYNEQFF. The rearrangement uses TRBV27 and TRBJ2-1, with 9 bases lining up with TRBD2. This CDR3 spans 16 amino acids. The J segment lost 0 bases and the V segment lost 5 bases, leaving 5 bases of the junction unmatched. The germline V gene encodes CDR1 MNHEY and CDR2 SMNVEV (reference sequence).

V usage is TRBV28 and J usage is TRBJ2-1; D is possibly TRBD2 (6 bases). This CDR3 is built from 15 residues. The V end was cut by 6 bases, the J end by 6 bases, with 18 bases between. Per germline, CDR1 MDHEN and CDR2 SYDVKM. CDR3 region: CASSDDMMGGNEQFF. The CDR3 DNA sequence: TGTGCCAGCAGCGACGATATGATGGGGGGCAATGAGCAGTTCTTC.

The chain links TRBV9 to TRBJ1-2, with D unresolved. The length of the CDR3 is 15 residues. CDR1 is SGDLS and CDR2 is YYNGEE in the germline V gene. Deletions cut 2 bases from V and 7 bases from J, with 18 bases between. CDR3 sequence: CASSVLPGGLGGYTF. DNA for the CDR3: TGTGCCAGCAGCGTCCTACCGGGTGGGTTGGGTGGCTACACCTTC.

In regard to this clone: One junction end does not reproduce the germline sequence, and a read error may be involved. V and J are TRBV7-2 and TRBJ2-6; D is possibly TRBD2 (6 bases). Germline loops: CDR1 SGHTA, CDR2 FQGNSA. The CDR3 runs 16 residues. The CDR3 nucleotides are TGCGCCAGCAGCCAAGATAGCGGCTCTGGGGCCAACGTCCTGACTTTC. Translation: CASSQDSGSGANVLTF.

The sample holds one count of this clone. The chain links TRBV5-1 to TRBJ2-1; 10 bases are a match to TRBD1. V shed 4 bases and J 6 bases; nucleotides not matched to a gene: 4. This CDR3 has 14 amino acids. Germline-derived CDR1 and CDR2 are SGHRS and YFSETQ. The CDR3 coding sequence is TGCGCCAGCAGCAGGACAGGGGGAGGCAATGAGCAGTTCTTC. This translates into CASSRTGGGNEQFF.

The rearrangement uses TRBV19 and TRBJ2-2; TRBD2 agrees at 12 bases. Germline V lookup: CDR1 LNHDA, CDR2 SQIVND (reference sequence). The CDR3 covers 14 residues. CDR3 DNA: TGTGCTGCGGGACTAGCGGGTAACACCGGGGAGCTGTTTTTT. It is translated as CAAGLAGNTGELFF.